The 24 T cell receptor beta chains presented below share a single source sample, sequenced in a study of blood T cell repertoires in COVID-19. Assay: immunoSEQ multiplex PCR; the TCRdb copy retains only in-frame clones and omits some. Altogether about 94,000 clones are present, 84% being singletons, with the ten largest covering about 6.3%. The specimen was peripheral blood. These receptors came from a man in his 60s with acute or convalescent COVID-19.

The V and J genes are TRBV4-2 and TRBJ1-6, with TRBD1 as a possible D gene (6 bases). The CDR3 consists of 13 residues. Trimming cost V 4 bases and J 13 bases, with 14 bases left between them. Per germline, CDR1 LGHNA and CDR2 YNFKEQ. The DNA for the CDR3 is TGTGCCAGCAGCCGCCTGGGACACGACCCCCTCCACTTT. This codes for CASSRLGHDPLHF.

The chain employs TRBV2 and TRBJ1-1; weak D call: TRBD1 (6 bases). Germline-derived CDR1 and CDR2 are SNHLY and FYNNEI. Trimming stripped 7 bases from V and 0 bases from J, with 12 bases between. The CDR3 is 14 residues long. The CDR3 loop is CASNAQGMNTEAFF. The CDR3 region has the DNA TGTGCCAGCAACGCACAGGGAATGAACACTGAAGCTTTCTTT.

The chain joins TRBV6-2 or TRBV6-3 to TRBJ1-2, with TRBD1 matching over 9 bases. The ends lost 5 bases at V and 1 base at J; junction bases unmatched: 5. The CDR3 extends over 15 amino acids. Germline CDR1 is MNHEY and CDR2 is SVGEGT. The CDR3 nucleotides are TGTGCCAGCAGTCCACAGGGGGCCGGTAACTATGGCTACACCTTC. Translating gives CASSPQGAGNYGYTF.

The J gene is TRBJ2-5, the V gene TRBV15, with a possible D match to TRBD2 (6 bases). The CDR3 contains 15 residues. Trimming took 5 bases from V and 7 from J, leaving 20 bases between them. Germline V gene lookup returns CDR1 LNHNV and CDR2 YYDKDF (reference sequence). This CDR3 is CATSPRRDGPATQYF. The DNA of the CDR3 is TGTGCCACCAGCCCCAGGCGGGACGGGCCGGCGACCCAGTACTTC.

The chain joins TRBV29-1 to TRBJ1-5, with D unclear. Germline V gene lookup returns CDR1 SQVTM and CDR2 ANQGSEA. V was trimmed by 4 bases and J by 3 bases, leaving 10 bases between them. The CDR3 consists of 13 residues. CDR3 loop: CSVAYGVNQPQHF. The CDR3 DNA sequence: TGCAGCGTTGCATACGGGGTCAATCAGCCCCAGCATTTT.

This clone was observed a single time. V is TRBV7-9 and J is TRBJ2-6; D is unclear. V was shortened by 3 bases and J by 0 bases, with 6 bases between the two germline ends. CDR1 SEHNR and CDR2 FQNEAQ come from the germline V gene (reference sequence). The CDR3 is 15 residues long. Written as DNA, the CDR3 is TGTGCCAGCAGCTTGTCCCGCTCTGGGGCCAACGTCCTGACTTTC. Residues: CASSLSRSGANVLTF.

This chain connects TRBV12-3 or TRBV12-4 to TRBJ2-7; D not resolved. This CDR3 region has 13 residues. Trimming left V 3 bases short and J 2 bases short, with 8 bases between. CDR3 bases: TGTGCCAGCAGTTTGTCGGGTCCCTACGAGCAGTACTTC. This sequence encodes CASSLSGPYEQYF.

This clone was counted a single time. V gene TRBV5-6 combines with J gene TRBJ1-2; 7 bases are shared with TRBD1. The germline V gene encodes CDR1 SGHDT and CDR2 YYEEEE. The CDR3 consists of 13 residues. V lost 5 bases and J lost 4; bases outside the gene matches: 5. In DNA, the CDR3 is TGTGCCAGCAGAGGACAGGTTGGCTATGGCTACACCTTC. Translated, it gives CASRGQVGYGYTF.

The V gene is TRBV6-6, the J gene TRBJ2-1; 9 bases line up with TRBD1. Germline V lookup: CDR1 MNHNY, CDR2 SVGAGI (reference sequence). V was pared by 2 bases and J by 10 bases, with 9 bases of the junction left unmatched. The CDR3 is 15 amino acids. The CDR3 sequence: CASSYAQGAGGEQFF. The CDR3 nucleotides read TGTGCCAGCAGTTACGCACAGGGGGCAGGAGGGGAGCAGTTCTTC.

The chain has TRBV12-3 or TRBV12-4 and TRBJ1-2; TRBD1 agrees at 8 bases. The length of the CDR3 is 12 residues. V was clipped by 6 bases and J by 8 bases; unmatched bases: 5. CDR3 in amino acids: CASSLTGAGYTF. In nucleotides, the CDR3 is TGTGCCAGCAGCCTGACAGGGGCGGGCTACACCTTC.

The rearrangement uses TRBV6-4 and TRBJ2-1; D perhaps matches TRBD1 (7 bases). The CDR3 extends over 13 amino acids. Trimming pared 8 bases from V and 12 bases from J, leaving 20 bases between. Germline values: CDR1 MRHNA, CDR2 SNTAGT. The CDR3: CASPNGGGPGQFF. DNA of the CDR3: TGTGCCAGCCCCAATGGAGGGGGCCCAGGGCAGTTCTTC.

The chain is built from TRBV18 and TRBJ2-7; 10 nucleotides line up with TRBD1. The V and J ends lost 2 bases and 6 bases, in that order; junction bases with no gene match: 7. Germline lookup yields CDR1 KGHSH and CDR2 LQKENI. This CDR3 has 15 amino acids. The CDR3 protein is CASSPGWDRGFEQYF. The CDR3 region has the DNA TGTGCCAGCTCACCAGGTTGGGACAGGGGATTCGAGCAGTACTTC.

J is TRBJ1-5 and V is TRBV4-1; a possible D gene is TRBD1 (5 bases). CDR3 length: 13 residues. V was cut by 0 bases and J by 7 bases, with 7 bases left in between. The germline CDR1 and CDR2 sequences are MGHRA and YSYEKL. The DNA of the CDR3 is TGCGCCAGCAGCCAAGATAGGGGACAGCCCCAGCATTTT. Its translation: CASSQDRGQPQHF.

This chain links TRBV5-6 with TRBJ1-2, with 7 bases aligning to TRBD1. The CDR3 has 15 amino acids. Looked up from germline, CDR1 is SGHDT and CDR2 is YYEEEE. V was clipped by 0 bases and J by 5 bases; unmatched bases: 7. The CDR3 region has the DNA TGTGCCAGCAGCTTGGGCCCCGGGACAGCGTATGGCTACACCTTC. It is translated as CASSLGPGTAYGYTF.

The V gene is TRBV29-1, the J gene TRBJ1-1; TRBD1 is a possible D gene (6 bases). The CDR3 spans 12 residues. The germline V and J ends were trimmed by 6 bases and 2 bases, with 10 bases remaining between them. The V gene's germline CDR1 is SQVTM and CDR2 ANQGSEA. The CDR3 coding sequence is TGCAGCGTATCAGGGGCTAACACTGAAGCTTTCTTT. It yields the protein CSVSGANTEAFF.

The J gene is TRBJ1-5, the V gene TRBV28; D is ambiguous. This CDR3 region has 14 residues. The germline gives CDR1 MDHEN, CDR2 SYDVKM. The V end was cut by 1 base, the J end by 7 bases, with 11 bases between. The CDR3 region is CASSLFSGMQPQHF. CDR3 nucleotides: TGTGCCAGCAGTTTATTTTCGGGGATGCAGCCCCAGCATTTT.

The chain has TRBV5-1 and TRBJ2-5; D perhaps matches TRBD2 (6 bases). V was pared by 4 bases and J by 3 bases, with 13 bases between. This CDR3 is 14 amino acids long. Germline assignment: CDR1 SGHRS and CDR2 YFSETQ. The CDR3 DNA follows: TGCGCCAGCAGCCAAGGGACTTTCGAAGAGACCCAGTACTTC. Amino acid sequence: CASSQGTFEETQYF.

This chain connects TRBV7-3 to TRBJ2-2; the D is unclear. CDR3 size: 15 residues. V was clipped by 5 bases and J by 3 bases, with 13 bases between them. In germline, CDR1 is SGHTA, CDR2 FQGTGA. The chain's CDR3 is CASSPFLAHTGELFF. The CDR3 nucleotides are TGTGCCAGCAGCCCTTTTCTCGCGCACACCGGGGAGCTGTTTTTT.

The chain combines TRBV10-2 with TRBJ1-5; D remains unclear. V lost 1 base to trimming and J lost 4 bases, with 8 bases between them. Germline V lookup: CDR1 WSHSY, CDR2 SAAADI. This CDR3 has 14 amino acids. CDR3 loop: CASSEFGGNQPQHF. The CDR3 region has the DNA TGCGCCAGCAGTGAGTTTGGAGGGAATCAGCCCCAGCATTTT.

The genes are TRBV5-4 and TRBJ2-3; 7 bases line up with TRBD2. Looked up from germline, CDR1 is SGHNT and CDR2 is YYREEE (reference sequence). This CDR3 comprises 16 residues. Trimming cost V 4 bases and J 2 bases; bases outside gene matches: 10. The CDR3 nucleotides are TGTGCCAGCAGCCCGGACTGGACTAGTTACACAGATACGCAGTATTTT. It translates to CASSPDWTSYTDTQYF.

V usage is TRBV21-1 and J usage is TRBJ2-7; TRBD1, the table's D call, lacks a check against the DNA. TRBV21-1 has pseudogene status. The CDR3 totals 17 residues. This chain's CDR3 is CASSKAFPLITTYEQYF. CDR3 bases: TGTGCCAGCAGCAAAGCTTTTCCCCTCATAACAACCTACGAGCAGTACTTC.

The CDR3 here is CASSLQGTVNQPQHF. For the CDR3, the DNA is TGTGCCAGCAGCCTACAAGGGACAGTCAATCAGCCCCAGCATTTT. This chain joins TRBV7-8 and TRBJ1-5, with TRBD1 matching 7 bases. CDR3 length equals 15 residues. Germline V CDR1 and CDR2: SGHVS, FQNEAQ. J was trimmed by 3 bases and V by 5 bases; bases with no gene match: 7.

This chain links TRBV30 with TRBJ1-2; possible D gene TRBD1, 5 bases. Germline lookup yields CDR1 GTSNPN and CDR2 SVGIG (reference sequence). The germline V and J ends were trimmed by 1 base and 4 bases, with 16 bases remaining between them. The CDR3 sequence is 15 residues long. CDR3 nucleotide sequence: TGTGCCTGGAGTGGTGCAGGGATTTTAATCTATGGCTACACCTTC. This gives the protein CAWSGAGILIYGYTF.

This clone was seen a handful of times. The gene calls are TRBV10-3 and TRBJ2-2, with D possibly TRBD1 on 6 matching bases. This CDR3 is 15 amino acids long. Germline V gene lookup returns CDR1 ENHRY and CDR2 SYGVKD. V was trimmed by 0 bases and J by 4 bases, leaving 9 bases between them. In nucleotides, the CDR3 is TGTGCCATCAGTGAGTCGACAGGACTCACCGGGGAGCTGTTTTTT. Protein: CAISESTGLTGELFF.